The 14 T cell receptor beta chains given below trace back to one sample, sequenced in a study of Ad26.COV2.S vaccination and SARS-CoV-2 variants. Specified treatment: some 19 received Ad26.COV2.S at low or high dose, single or two shots; five or six received placebo; per-sample allocation not given. Day 63 after the first injection of vaccine or placebo was the sampling time. Sequenced by immunoSEQ multiplex PCR; TCRdb stores in-frame clones only, minus some. The sample consists of 350,000 to 500,000 clones, roughly 87% of them appearing once. Sequenced here: peripheral blood, sampled in a trial of Ad26.COV2.S vaccine versus placebo. All receptors come from a person between 18 and 59 years old who received the Ad26.COV2.S COVID-19 vaccine or a placebo.

The V gene is TRBV6-5, the J gene TRBJ2-1, with D unresolved. The V gene lost 2 bases and the J gene lost 4 bases, with 12 bases spanning the gap. Germline lookup yields CDR1 MNHEY and CDR2 SVGAGI. The CDR3 totals 15 residues. Here the CDR3 reads CASSYRESTYNEQFF. CDR3 in DNA: TGTGCCAGCAGTTACAGGGAAAGCACTTACAATGAGCAGTTCTTC.

The J gene is TRBJ2-5, the V gene TRBV6-5; D unresolved. The CDR3 is 13 amino acids. The V and J ends lost 7 bases and 1 base respectively, with 10 bases between them. CDR1 and CDR2 from the germline V gene are MNHEY and SVGAGI. The CDR3 here is CASIQGSQETQYF. CDR3 nucleotides: TGTGCCAGCATACAAGGCTCCCAAGAGACCCAGTACTTC.

This clone was observed once. J is TRBJ2-7 and V is TRBV10-3, with TRBD1 matching 8 bases. Germline V CDR1 and CDR2: ENHRY, SYGVKD. J lost 2 bases, V lost 8 bases, and 14 bases had no gene match. The CDR3 contains 16 residues. The CDR3 spells CAIGGGGQGRAYEQYF. CDR3 nucleotides: TGTGCCATCGGCGGAGGAGGACAGGGAAGGGCCTACGAGCAGTACTTC.

This clone was detected once. This chain joins TRBV14 and TRBJ2-5; TRBD2 matches at 7 bases. Germline CDR1 and CDR2: SGHDN and FVKESK. The CDR3 has 14 amino acids. Trimming cost V 1 base and J 3 bases; bases outside gene matches: 2. The CDR3 loop is CASSQVAGEETQYF. For the CDR3, the DNA is TGTGCCAGCAGCCAAGTTGCGGGAGAAGAGACCCAGTACTTC.

The chain recombines TRBV29-1 with TRBJ2-5, with 10 bases lining up with TRBD2. Germline V CDR1 and CDR2: SQVTM, ANQGSEA. V dropped 6 bases and J dropped 4; count of bases not matched to a gene: 11. The CDR3 length is 15 residues. For the CDR3, the DNA is TGCAGCGTCGCTTCCTCTAGCGGGAGTACAGAGACCCAGTACTTC. This codes for CSVASSSGSTETQYF.

J is TRBJ2-1 and V is TRBV9, with 12 nucleotides matching TRBD2. CDR1 and CDR2 from the germline V gene are SGDLS and YYNGEE. The V and J ends lost 4 bases and 7 bases, in that order; junction bases with no gene match: 9. The CDR3 runs to 16 residues. In DNA form, the CDR3 reads TGTGCCAGCAGCTACGGACTAGCGGGATTGATGAATGAGCAGTTCTTC. It encodes CASSYGLAGLMNEQFF.

The chain uses TRBV5-1 and TRBJ2-2; D possibly corresponds to TRBD1 (5 bases). Between the trimmed V and J ends, which lost 4 bases and 4 bases, there was a span of 14 bases. The CDR3 is made up of 15 amino acids. The germline V gene encodes CDR1 SGHRS and CDR2 YFSETQ. CDR3 in amino acids: CASSTNRIGTGELFF. The CDR3 DNA sequence: TGCGCCAGCAGCACTAACAGGATCGGCACCGGGGAGCTGTTTTTT.

The rearrangement uses TRBV7-2 and TRBJ1-1; a possible D gene is TRBD1 (5 bases). Trimming removed 0 bases from V and 2 bases from J, with 10 bases in between. CDR3 length: 15 residues. The germline gives CDR1 SGHTA, CDR2 FQGNSA. The CDR3 region is CASSLAGRVNTEAFF. The CDR3 nucleotides are TGTGCCAGCAGCTTAGCAGGCAGGGTCAACACTGAAGCTTTCTTT.

The chain uses TRBV7-2 and TRBJ2-7, with D perhaps being TRBD1 or TRBD2 (5 bases each). The ends were cut back, 5 bases at V and 2 bases at J, with 16 bases in the middle. Germline V lookup: CDR1 SGHTA, CDR2 FQGNSA. CDR3 length: 15 residues. The CDR3 DNA reads TGTGCCAGCAGCCATGGGACCAGATTAACCTACGAGCAGTACTTC. Encoded protein: CASSHGTRLTYEQYF.

The chain links TRBV7-9 to TRBJ2-7; 9 bases are shared with TRBD2. The CDR3 has 16 residues. V dropped 5 bases and J dropped 4; count of bases not matched to a gene: 12. Germline V gives CDR1 SEHNR, CDR2 FQNEAQ (reference sequence). The CDR3 is CASSPGTSRDRYEQYF. The CDR3, as DNA: TGTGCCAGCAGCCCAGGGACTAGCCGAGACCGATACGAGCAGTACTTC.

The rearrangement links TRBV2 to TRBJ2-7; D may be TRBD1 (5 bases). V lost 3 bases and J lost 7, with 13 bases in between. The CDR3 totals 13 residues. Germline V gene data show CDR1 as SNHLY and CDR2 as FYNNEI. CDR3 DNA sequence: TGTGCCAGCAGTGAGGGGCAGTATGAGGAGCAGTACTTC. It is translated as CASSEGQYEEQYF.

The J gene is TRBJ2-2, the V gene TRBV5-5, with 9 nucleotides matching TRBD1. The CDR3 length is 16 residues. The junction had 3 bases not matched to a gene; V was cut back by 3 bases and J by 0 bases. Germline lookup yields CDR1 SGHKS and CDR2 YYEKEE (reference sequence). The CDR3 DNA is TGTGCCAGCAGCTCGACAGGGGGGACGAACACCGGGGAGCTGTTTTTT. This gives the protein CASSSTGGTNTGELFF.

This chain joins TRBV6-5 and TRBJ1-5, with 9 bases aligning to TRBD1. Germline V gene sequence: CDR1 MNHEY, CDR2 SVGAGI. This CDR3 comprises 15 residues. Germline trimming cut 6 bases from V and 4 bases from J; bases unmatched to any gene: 7. The CDR3 nucleotides are TGTGCCAGCAGGCCCGACAGGGGGACAAATCAGCCCCAGCATTTT. Protein: CASRPDRGTNQPQHF.

The chain combines TRBV9 with TRBJ2-1; 9 bases fit TRBD2. The junction had 7 bases not matched to a gene; V was cut back by 2 bases and J by 4 bases. This CDR3 spans 16 amino acids. The germline V gene encodes CDR1 SGDLS and CDR2 YYNGEE. In nucleotides, the CDR3 is TGTGCCAGCAGCGTCCGCGGGAGGGATAATTACAATGAGCAGTTCTTC. This sequence encodes CASSVRGRDNYNEQFF.